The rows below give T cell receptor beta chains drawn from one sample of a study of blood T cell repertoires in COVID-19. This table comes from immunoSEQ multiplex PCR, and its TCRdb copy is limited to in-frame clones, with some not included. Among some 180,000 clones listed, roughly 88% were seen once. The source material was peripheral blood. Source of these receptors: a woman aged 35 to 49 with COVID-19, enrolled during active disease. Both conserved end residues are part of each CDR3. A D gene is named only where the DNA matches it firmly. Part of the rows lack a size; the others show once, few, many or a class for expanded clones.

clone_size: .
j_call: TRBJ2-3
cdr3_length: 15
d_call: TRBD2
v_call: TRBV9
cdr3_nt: TGTGCCAGCAGCGTATCTCAGGGAGGGCCAGATACGCAGTATTTT
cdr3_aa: CASSVSQGGPDTQYF

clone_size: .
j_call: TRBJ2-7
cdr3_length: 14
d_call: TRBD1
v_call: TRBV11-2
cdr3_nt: TGTGCCAGCAGCCCCGGGACAGATTTCTGGGAGCAGTACTTC
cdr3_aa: CASSPGTDFWEQYF

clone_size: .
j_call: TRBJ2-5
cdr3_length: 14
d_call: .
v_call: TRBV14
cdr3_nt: TGTGCCAGCAGCCAAGCCTTATTCCTGGAGACCCAGTACTTC
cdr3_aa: CASSQALFLETQYF

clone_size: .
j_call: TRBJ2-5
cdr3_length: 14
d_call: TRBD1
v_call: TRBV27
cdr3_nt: TGTGCCAGCAGTTCGGACAGGGAGGAAGAGACCCAGTACTTC
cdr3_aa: CASSSDREEETQYF

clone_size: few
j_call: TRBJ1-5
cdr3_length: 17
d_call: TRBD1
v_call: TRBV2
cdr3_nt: TGTGCCAGCAAGGGGGATTTCGAGACAGGGAGGAGGCAGCCCCAGCATTTT
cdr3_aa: CASKGDFETGRRQPQHF

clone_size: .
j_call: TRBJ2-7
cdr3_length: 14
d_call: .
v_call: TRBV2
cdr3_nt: TGTGCCAGCAACGCAGGGGGACTGAACTACGAGCAGTACTTC
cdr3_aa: CASNAGGLNYEQYF

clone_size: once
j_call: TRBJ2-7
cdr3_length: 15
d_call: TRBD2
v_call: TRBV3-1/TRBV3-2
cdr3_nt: TGTGCCAGCAGCCAAGGCGTTAGCGGGGGCTACGAGCAGTACTTC
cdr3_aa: CASSQGVSGGYEQYF

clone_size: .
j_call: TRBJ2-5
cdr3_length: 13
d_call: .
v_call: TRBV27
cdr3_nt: TGTGCCAGCAGTAGCGGACCCGTGGAGACCCAGTACTTC
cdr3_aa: CASSSGPVETQYF

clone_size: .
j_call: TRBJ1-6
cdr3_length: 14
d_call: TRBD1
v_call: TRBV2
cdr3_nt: TGTGCCAGCAGTGAGACAGGGGAGGATTCACCCCTCCACTTT
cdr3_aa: CASSETGEDSPLHF

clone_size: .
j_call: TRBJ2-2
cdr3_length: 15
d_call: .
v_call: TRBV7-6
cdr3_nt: TGTGCCAGCAGCCCTAATGGCAGGGATGGCGGGGAGCTGTTTTTT
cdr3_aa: CASSPNGRDGGELFF

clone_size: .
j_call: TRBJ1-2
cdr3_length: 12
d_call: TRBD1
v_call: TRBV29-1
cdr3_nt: TGCAGCGTGGGACAGGTTAACTATGGCTACACCTTC
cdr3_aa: CSVGQVNYGYTF

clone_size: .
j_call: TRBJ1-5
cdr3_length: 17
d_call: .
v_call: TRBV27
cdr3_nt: TGTGCCAGCAGTTTATCCCAATCGGGGTTCGGCAATCAGCCCCAGCATTTT
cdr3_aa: CASSLSQSGFGNQPQHF

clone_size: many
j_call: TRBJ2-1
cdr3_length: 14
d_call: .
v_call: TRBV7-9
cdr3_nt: TGTGCCAGCAGCTTAAGGGACGGAGGGGATGAGCAGTTCTTC
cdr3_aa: CASSLRDGGDEQFF

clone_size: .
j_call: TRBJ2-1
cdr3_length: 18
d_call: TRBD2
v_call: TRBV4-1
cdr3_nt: TGCGCCAGCAGCCAAGTTATATCCAGCGGGAGCTCCTACAATGAGCAGTTCTTC
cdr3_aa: CASSQVISSGSSYNEQFF

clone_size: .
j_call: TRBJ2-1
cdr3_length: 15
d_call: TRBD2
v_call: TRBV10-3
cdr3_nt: TGTGCCATCCGGACTAGCGGGAGGGCCAGGGATGAGCAGTTCTTC
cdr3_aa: CAIRTSGRARDEQFF

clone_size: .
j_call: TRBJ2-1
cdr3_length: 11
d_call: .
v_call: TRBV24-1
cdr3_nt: TGTGCCACCAGTGACCTCAATGAGCAGTTCTTC
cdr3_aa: CATSDLNEQFF

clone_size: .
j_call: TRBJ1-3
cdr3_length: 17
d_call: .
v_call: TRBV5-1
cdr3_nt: TGCGCCAGCAGCTTGCGTCAGGACAGCGGCTCTGGAAACACCATATATTTT
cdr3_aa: CASSLRQDSGSGNTIYF

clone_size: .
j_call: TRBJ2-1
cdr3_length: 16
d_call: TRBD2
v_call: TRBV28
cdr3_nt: TGTGCCAGCAGTTTACCCTTAGCGGGACTCTACAATGAGCAGTTCTTC
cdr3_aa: CASSLPLAGLYNEQFF

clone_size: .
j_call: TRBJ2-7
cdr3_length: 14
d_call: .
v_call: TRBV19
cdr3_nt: TGTGCCAGTAGTCAAGCACGATACTCCTACGAGCAGTACTTC
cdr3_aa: CASSQARYSYEQYF

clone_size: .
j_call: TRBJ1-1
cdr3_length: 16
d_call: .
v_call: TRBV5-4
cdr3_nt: TGTGCCAGCAACTACGGGGGTGGGGCTATGAACACTGAAGCTTTCTTT
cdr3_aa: CASNYGGGAMNTEAFF

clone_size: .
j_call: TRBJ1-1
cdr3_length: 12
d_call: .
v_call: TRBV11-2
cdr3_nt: TGTGCCAGCAGCTGGGGCAAGACTGAAGCTTTCTTT
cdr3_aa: CASSWGKTEAFF

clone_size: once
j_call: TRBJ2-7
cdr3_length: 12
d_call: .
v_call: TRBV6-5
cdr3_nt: TGTGCCAGCAGTCCCCCGACTCAAGAGCAGTACTTC
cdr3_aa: CASSPPTQEQYF

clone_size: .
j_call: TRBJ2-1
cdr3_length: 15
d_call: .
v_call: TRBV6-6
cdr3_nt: TGTGCCAGCAGTTACGGGCGAAGCTCCTACAATGAGCAGTTCTTC
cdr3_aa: CASSYGRSSYNEQFF

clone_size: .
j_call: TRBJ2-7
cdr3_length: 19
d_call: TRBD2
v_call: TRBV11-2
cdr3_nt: TGTGCCAGCAGCTTAGATGGTGGACTAGCGGTCTCGGGCGCCTACGAGCAGTACTTC
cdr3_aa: CASSLDGGLAVSGAYEQYF

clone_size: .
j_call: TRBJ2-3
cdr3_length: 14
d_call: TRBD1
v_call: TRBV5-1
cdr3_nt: TGCGCCAGCAGAAGACAGGGGAGCACAGATACGCAGTATTTT
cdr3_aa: CASRRQGSTDTQYF

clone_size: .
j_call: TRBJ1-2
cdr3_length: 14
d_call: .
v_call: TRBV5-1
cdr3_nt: TGCGCCAGCAGCTTGGCTACGGGGAACTATGGCTACACCTTC
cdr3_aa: CASSLATGNYGYTF

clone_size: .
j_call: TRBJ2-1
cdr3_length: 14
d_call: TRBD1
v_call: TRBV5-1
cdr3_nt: TGCGCCAGCAGCTACTACCGGGACAGTGATAAGCAGTTCTTC
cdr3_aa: CASSYYRDSDKQFF

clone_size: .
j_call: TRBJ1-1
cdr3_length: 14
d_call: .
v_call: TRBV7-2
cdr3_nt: TGTGCCAGCAGCCGTAGCGGGGGGCGCACTGAAGCTTTCTTT
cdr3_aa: CASSRSGGRTEAFF

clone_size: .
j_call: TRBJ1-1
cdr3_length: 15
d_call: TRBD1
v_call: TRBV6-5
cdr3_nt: TGTGCCAGCAGTAACCGGGACAGGGGTTTCACTGAAGCTTTCTTT
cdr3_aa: CASSNRDRGFTEAFF